This T cell receptor (beta chain) was profiled in a study of shared T cell receptors in the human thymus. Assay: immunoSEQ multiplex PCR; the TCRdb copy retains only in-frame clones and omits some. The top ten clones hold under 0.01% of a sample with hundreds of thousands of clones, around 87% of them seen once. The CDR3 totals 15 residues. Germline CDR1 is GTSNPN and CDR2 is SVGIG (reference sequence). Unmatched junction bases numbered 8, after V lost 3 bases and J lost 3 bases. This sample also appeared in a second study, on human thymus T cells. That work contributes: Gene usage for V and J segments appeared biased in thymic and blood repertoires.

The chain uses TRBV30 and TRBJ2-3; 8 bases match TRBD2. The origin of this receptor is a boy in the first two years of life with a congenital heart defect. The material sequenced was thymocytes. The CDR3 region is CAWSLWASGTDTQYF. The CDR3 coding sequence is TGTGCCTGGAGCTTATGGGCTAGCGGGACAGATACGCAGTATTTT.